The T cell receptor beta chain described here comes from a study of T cell responses to AZD1222 COVID-19 vaccine. About the study: Recipients boosted at about 4 weeks or about 12 weeks are pooled. Study-wide points: Spike-specific TCR breadth rose after two AZD1222 doses, and depth rose as well. A mostly white British donor set with more females was recruited, and clonal diversity was possibly underestimated.

Only in-frame clones appear in the TCRdb table, and some are missing; sequencing was by immunoSEQ multiplex PCR. The repertoire includes 160,000 or so clones, 90% of them detected once, and around 1.9% sits in the top ten. Remarks on this clone: Its specificity is unknown.

The germline gives CDR1 KGHDR, CDR2 SFDVKD. J gave up 4 bases and V 0 bases, and 14 bases lay outside the gene matches. CDR3 size: 20 residues. Sequences were derived from peripheral blood, sampled on day 0 of AZD1222 vaccination. V gene TRBV24-1 combines with J gene TRBJ2-3; TRBD2 aligns across 11 bases. The sequence came from an adult in good health. Here the CDR3 reads CATSDLSALAGGPGADTQYF. The CDR3 bases are TGTGCCACCAGTGATTTGTCCGCTCTAGCGGGAGGACCGGGGGCAGATACGCAGTATTTT.